The T cell receptor beta chain described here comes from a study of blood T cell repertoires in COVID-19 (dated by TCRdb to 2020 to 2022). With regard to the full study: Samples covering the acute and convalescent phases of COVID-19 were provided by collaborators in the United States, Italy and Spain. The material from the prospective study consisted of cDNA or gDNA derived from T cells, B-cell-depleted T cells, or PBMCs. Subjects who had been exposed to COVID-19, were actively infected with it, or had recovered from it provided the deeply sampled blood TCRbeta repertoires that made up the dataset. The repertoires were released in a freely available public database intended as a resource for research on the immune response to SARS-CoV-2. The samples were drawn from two sources: the first 160 participants of the ongoing ImmuneRACE study, and some 1,300 subjects contributed by 6 global collaborators. Sample metadata almost always included a de-identified subject ID, COVID-19 status, age in years and sex. Where available, HLA class I and class II types were taken from metadata supplied by the sample provider and were not determined by assay-based typing.

With respect to this clone: Its cognate antigen has yet to be identified. No much larger clonotype is one base removed from it; base qualities were not supplied.

Collaborating institutions collected whole blood in K2EDTA tubes following their own protocols. For TCRbeta analysis, collaborator samples were shipped as frozen whole blood, as isolated PBMCs, or as DNA extracted from either sample type. Taken from the germline V gene, the CDR1 and CDR2 loops are MNHEY and SVGAGI. V and J are truncated by 8 bases and 3 bases respectively, leaving an intervening sequence of 14 bases. The CDR3, from cysteine to phenylalanine, totals 13 residues. This entry keeps only the CDR3 DNA: 39 bases, framed from base 1. Study-wide conclusions, independent of this receptor: How much clinical and demographic metadata was included differed by source and by participant, and the metadata was provided uncurated.

The immunoSEQ Assay, a bias-controlled multiplex PCR, was used to amplify TCRbeta CDR3 regions from genomic DNA. The authors' pipeline ran thus. The number of nucleated cells in each sample was estimated from the amplification of reference gene primers within the assay. To quantify the absolute abundance of each unique TCRbeta CDR3 rearrangement, sequence reads were collapsed and filtered. Productive Simpson clonality was computed per sample as the square root of Simpson's diversity index over productive rearrangements. This is the immuneACCESS table as TCRdb keeps it, with only in-frame sequences that have V and J called. A part of the clones is gone; compared with another copy, unresolved V genes explain less than half, and the rest is unexplained. V and J calls and clone size are given by that table; D and trimming were obtained from the DNA. The sample table holds some 54,000 clones, of which approximately 89% were seen once. The biggest ten clones account for 9% of the sample.

The clonotype originates from a man at least 80 years old with active or convalescent COVID-19. The sample consisted of peripheral blood. This chain is built from TRBV6-5 and TRBJ2-7, and the D gene may be TRBD2, 7 bases matching. At the DNA level, the sequence is TGTGCCAGCGTGGGGGGGCAGGACTACGAGCAGTACTTC. This yields the protein CASVGGQDYEQYF.